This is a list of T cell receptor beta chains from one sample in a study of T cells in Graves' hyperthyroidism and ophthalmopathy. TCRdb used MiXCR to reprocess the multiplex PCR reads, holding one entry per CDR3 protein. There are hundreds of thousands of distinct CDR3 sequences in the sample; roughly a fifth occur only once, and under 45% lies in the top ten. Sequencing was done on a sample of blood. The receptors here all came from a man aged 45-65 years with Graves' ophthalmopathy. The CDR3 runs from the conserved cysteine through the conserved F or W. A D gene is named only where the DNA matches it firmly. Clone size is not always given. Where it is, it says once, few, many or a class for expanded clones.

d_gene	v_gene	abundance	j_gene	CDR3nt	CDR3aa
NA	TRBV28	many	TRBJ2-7	TGTGCCAGCATCCGGGGGGGGACAGGGAGGTACGAGCAGTACTTC	CASIRGGTGRYEQYF
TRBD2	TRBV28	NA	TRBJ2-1	TGTGCCAGCAGCCGTAGACTAGCGGGTATCAATGAGCAGTTCTTC	CASSRRLAGINEQFF
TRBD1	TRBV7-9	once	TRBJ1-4	TGTGCCAGCAGCGCAGACAGGGCCCATCAATGGTCAGTGTTTTTT	CASSADRAHQWSVFF
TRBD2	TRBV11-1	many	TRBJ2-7	TGTGCCAGCAGCTTAGTGCGGGGGACCTACGAGCAGTACTTC	CASSLVRGTYEQYF
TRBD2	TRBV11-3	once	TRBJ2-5	TGTGCCAGCAGCAGGAGGACTAGCGGGATGGAGACCCAGTACTTC	CASSRRTSGMETQYF
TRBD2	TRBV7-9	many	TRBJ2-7	TGTGCCAGCAGCACTAGCGGGAGTACCTACGAGCAGTACTTC	CASSTSGSTYEQYF
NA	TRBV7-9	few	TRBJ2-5	TGTGCCAGCAGCGGTAGCAGCGGGTCCCAAGAGACCCAGTACTTC	CASSGSSGSQETQYF
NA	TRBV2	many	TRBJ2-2	TGTGCCAGCAGTGAAAGAGGGACTGACACCGGGGAGCTGTTTTTT	CASSERGTDTGELFF
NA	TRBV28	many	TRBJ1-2	TGTGCCAGCCTCGCCGGGGGCTACACCTTC	CASLAGGYTF
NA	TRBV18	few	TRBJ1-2	TGTGCCAGCTCACCACCTAACGGGGGGGAAACCTTC	CASSPPNGGETF
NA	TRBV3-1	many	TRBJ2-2	TGTGCCAGCAGCCAAATCACCGGGGAGCTGTTTTTT	CASSQITGELFF
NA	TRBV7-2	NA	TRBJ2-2	TGTGCCAGCAGCTTAAGCAGGGGCGGCGGGGAGCTGTTTTTT	CASSLSRGGGELFF
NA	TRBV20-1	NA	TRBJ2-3	TGCAGTGCTAGTGACACTGGCACAGATACGCAGTATTTT	CSASDTGTDTQYF
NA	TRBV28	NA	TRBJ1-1	TGTGCCAGCCCCAGAGGGCCTCCGAACACTGAAGCTTTCTTT	CASPRGPPNTEAFF
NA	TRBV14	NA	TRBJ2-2	TGTGCCAGCAGCCAACTCCTGAACACCGGGGAGCTGTTTTTT	CASSQLLNTGELFF
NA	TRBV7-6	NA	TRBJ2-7	TGTGCCAGCAGCCCTTTGACAGGCTCCTACGAGCAGTACTTC	CASSPLTGSYEQYF
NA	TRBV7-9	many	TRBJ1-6	TGTGCCAGCAGCTTAGAACCCCTCGCTTATTCACCCCTCCACTTT	CASSLEPLAYSPLHF
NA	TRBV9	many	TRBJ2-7	TGTGCCAGCAGCTCGCATGGGGACATATACGAGCAGTACTTC	CASSSHGDIYEQYF
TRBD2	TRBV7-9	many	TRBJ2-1	TGTGCCAGCAGCAAACTAGCGGGAGCGTCGGGGGAGCAGTTCTTC	CASSKLAGASGEQFF
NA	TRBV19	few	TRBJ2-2	TGTGCCAGTAGTATAGCGGGGGCAAACACCGGGGAGCTGTTTTTT	CASSIAGANTGELFF
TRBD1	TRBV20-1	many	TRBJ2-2	TGCAGTGCTGACCCAGGGGGTCACACCGGGGAGCTGTTTTTT	CSADPGGHTGELFF
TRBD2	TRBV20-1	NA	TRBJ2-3	TGCAGCGCCCAGTCAGCGGGAGTTGGTACAGATACGCAGTATTTT	CSAQSAGVGTDTQYF
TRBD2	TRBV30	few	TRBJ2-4	TGTGCCTGGAAAGCGGGAGGGCACATTCAGTACTTC	CAWKAGGHIQYF
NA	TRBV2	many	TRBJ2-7	TGTGCCAGCAGTGAAGCGCGGGCAGGCGGGGAGCAGTACTTC	CASSEARAGGEQYF
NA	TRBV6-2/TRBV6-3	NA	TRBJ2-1	TGTGCCAGCAGTTACTCGGGTGGCGGTTCCTACAATGAGCAGTTCTTC	CASSYSGGGSYNEQFF
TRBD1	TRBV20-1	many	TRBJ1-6	TGCAGTGCTAGAGAAGACAGGGATTCACCCCTCCACTTT	CSAREDRDSPLHF
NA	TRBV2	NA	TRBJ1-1	TGTGCCAGCAGTTACTCAGGACCTATGGGGTTGAACACTGAAGCTTTCTTT	CASSYSGPMGLNTEAFF
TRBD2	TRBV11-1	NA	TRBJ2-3	TGTGCCAGCAGCTTAGGGGGAGGGCCCACAGATACGCAGTATTTT	CASSLGGGPTDTQYF
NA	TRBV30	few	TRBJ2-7	TGTGCCTGGAGTGGGTTGGTCTCCACCTACAAGCAGTACTTC	CAWSGLVSTYKQYF
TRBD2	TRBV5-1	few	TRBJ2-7	TGCGCCAGCAGCATCTACGTCGGGACTAGCGGGAACGGGCAGTACTTC	CASSIYVGTSGNGQYF
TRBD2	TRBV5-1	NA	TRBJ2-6	TGCGCCAGCAGCGTACTAGCGGGAGCTTCGGGGGCCAACGTCCTGACTTTC	CASSVLAGASGANVLTF
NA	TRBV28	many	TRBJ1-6	TGTGCCAGCAAGTCAGGGGCGGATTCACCCCTCCACTTT	CASKSGADSPLHF
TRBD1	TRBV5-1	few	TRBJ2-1	TGCGCCAGCAGCCGCGGACAGGGGGCATCCTACAATGAGCAGTTCTTC	CASSRGQGASYNEQFF
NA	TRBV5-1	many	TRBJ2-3	TGCGCCAGCAGCGGCGGAGGGACAGCTAGCACAGATACGCAGTATTTT	CASSGGGTASTDTQYF
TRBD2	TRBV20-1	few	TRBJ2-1	TGCAGTGCCCATTTACTAGCGGGAGTAAAAAATGAGCAGTTCTTC	CSAHLLAGVKNEQFF
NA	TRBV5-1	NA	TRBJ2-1	TGCGCCAGCAGCTCGGAAGGTTACGGGCAGTTCTTC	CASSSEGYGQFF
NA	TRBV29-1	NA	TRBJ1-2	TGCAGCGTTGATGGCAGCTATGGCTACACCTTC	CSVDGSYGYTF
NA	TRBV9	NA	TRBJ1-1	TGTGCCAGCAGCCCCTCAGCAAGTGGCACTGAAGCTTTCTTT	CASSPSASGTEAFF
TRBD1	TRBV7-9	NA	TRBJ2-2	TGTGCCTCAGCTTTGGGACAGACGTTAGGGGAGCTGTTTTTT	CASALGQTLGELFF
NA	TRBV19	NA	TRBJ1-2	TGTGCCAGTAGTATAGAGTCCGGGGGCGACTATGGCTACACCTTC	CASSIESGGDYGYTF
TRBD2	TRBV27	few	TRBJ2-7	TGTGCCAGCAGCCACGTAGGGGCGGGAGGGATCCACGAGCAGTACTTC	CASSHVGAGGIHEQYF
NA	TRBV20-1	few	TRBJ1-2	TGCAGTGCTAGAGACTGGCAGGGATTAGGCTACACCTTC	CSARDWQGLGYTF
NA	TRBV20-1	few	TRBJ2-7	TGCAGTGCCGCACCCGTATCCTACGAGCAGTACTTC	CSAAPVSYEQYF